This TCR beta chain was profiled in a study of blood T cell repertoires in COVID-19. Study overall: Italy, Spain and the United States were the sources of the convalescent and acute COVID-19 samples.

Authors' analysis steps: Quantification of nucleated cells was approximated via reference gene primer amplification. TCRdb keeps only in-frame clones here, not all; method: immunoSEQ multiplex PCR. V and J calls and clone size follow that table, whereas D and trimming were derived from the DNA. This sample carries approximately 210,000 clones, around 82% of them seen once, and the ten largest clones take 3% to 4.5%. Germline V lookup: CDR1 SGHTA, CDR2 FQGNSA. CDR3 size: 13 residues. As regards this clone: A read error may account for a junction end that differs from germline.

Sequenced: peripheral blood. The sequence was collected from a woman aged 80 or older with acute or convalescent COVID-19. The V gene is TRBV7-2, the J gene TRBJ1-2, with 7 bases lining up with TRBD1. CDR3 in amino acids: CASSLAVRGLGSF. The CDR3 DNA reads TGTGCCAGCAGCTTAGCCGTAAGGGGGCTAGGGTCCTTC. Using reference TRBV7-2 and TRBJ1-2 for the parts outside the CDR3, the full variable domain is GAGVSQSPSNKVTEKGKDVELRCDPISGHTALYWYRQSLGQGLEFLIYFQGNSAPDKSGLPSDRFSAERTGGSVSTLTIQRTQQEDSAVYLCASSLAVRGLGSFGSGTRLTVV.